The 13 T cell receptor beta chains presented below share a single source sample, sequenced in a study of T cell responses to AZD1222 COVID-19 vaccine. Produced via immunoSEQ multiplex PCR; TCRdb's table is partial and in-frame only. Of about 120,000 clones listed, around nine tenths are singletons. Source: peripheral blood, taken on day 0 of AZD1222 vaccination. The receptor set was obtained from an adult in good health.

The J gene is TRBJ1-2, the V gene TRBV7-2; maybe TRBD1 (5 bases). The V end lost 4 bases, the J end lost 4 bases, and 19 bases lay between the germline ends. The CDR3 totals 16 residues. Germline V gives CDR1 SGHTA, CDR2 FQGNSA. The CDR3 region is CASSSAIRDPGYGYTF. The CDR3 nucleotides read TGTGCCAGCAGCTCGGCAATTAGGGACCCAGGCTATGGCTACACCTTC.

The chain is built from TRBV29-1 and TRBJ1-5, with 8 bases aligning to TRBD1. Looked up from germline, CDR1 is SQVTM and CDR2 is ANQGSEA. The junction had 2 bases not matched to a gene; V was cut back by 6 bases and J by 4 bases. This CDR3 contains 12 residues. CDR3 bases: TGCAGCGTCCAGGGGGCGAATCAGCCCCAGCATTTT. As protein: CSVQGANQPQHF.

The rearrangement uses TRBV7-3 and TRBJ2-6; no clear D. Germline V gene data show CDR1 as SGHTA and CDR2 as FQGTGA. The CDR3 totals 14 residues. V lost 5 bases to trimming and J lost 4 bases, with 9 bases between them. The CDR3 spells CASSPGKGANVLTF. The CDR3 DNA follows: TGTGCCAGCAGCCCAGGTAAAGGGGCCAACGTCCTGACTTTC.

Written as DNA, the CDR3 is TGTGCCAGCAGCCCCACCACCCAGACTAGCAGGGCCAAAAACATTCAGTACTTC. This sequence encodes CASSPTTQTSRAKNIQYF. The chain is built from TRBV7-9 and TRBJ2-4; 7 positions agree with TRBD2. Losses at the gene ends were 5 bases for V and 1 base for J; bases not matched to a gene: 14. The germline V gene has CDR1 SEHNR and CDR2 FQNEAQ (reference sequence). The CDR3 spans 18 residues.

J is TRBJ2-7 and V is TRBV28; D is perhaps TRBD2 (5 bases). This CDR3 has 13 residues. Germline CDR1 and CDR2: MDHEN and SYDVKM. V lost 5 bases and J 7 bases, leaving 15 bases between the germline ends. The CDR3 nucleotides read TGTGCCAGCAGTAAGGGAGAGGTGAGGGAGCAGTACTTC. Translating it yields CASSKGEVREQYF.

This chain uses TRBV24-1 with TRBJ2-5, with TRBD1 matching 7 bases. This CDR3 has 14 amino acids. The germline gives CDR1 KGHDR, CDR2 SFDVKD. After removal of 4 bases from V and 5 bases from J, the junction contained 6 bases not matched to a gene. CDR3 sequence reads: CATSDATGKETQYF. CDR3 coding DNA: TGTGCCACCAGTGACGCGACAGGGAAGGAGACCCAGTACTTC.

The chain recombines TRBV28 with TRBJ1-5, with a weak D call TRBD1 (6 bases). CDR3 length equals 14 residues. Germline CDR1 and CDR2: MDHEN and SYDVKM. Trimming shortened V by 10 bases and J by 1 base, and 14 bases separated the two germline ends. As DNA, the CDR3 is TGTGCCACCTCCGGGACAAAGAGCAATCAGCCCCAGCATTTT. It translates to CATSGTKSNQPQHF.

As to this clone: Other DNA sequences in the sample encode the same CDR3. The J gene is TRBJ2-1, the V gene TRBV5-1; possible D gene TRBD2, 6 bases. Trimming removed 4 bases from V and 0 bases from J, with 11 bases in between. The CDR3 is 15 amino acids. Germline V CDR1 and CDR2: SGHRS, YFSETQ. CDR3 DNA sequence: TGCGCCAGCAGCCCCGGGGGAGGCTCCTACAATGAGCAGTTCTTC. As protein: CASSPGGGSYNEQFF. The full variable domain, rest sourced from reference TRBV5-1 and TRBJ2-1, is KAGVTQTPRYLIKTRGQQVTLSCSPISGHRSVSWYQQTPGQGLQFLFEYFSETQRNKGNFPGRFSGRQFSNSRSEMNVSTLELGDSALYLCASSPGGGSYNEQFFGPGTRLTVL.

The gene calls are TRBV4-2 and TRBJ2-2; D is unclear. Trimming stripped 4 bases from V and 4 bases from J, with 10 bases between. CDR1 and CDR2 (germline): LGHNA, YNFKEQ. This CDR3 is built from 14 residues. The CDR3, as DNA: TGTGCCAGCAGCCCGACTGGAACCACCGGGGAGCTGTTTTTT. Its protein product is CASSPTGTTGELFF.

This rearrangement joins TRBV11-3 to TRBJ2-7; D is ambiguous. CDR1 is SGHNT, CDR2 YENEEA, per germline. The CDR3 consists of 13 residues. V lost 5 bases and J lost 0, with 8 bases in between. This chain's CDR3 is CASSRGTSYEQYF. DNA of the CDR3: TGTGCCAGCAGCCGAGGAACCTCCTACGAGCAGTACTTC.

V gene TRBV18 combines with J gene TRBJ2-5; tentatively, D is TRBD1 (5 bases). This CDR3 has 14 residues. Germline CDR1 and CDR2: KGHSH and LQKENI. V lost 4 bases, J lost 1 base, and 10 bases lay in between. This chain's CDR3 is CASSRTTLQETQYF. Written as DNA, the CDR3 is TGTGCCAGCTCACGGACAACTCTCCAAGAGACCCAGTACTTC. The whole variable domain, remainder taken from reference TRBV18 and TRBJ2-5, is NAGVMQNPRHLVRRRGQEARLRCSPMKGHSHVYWYRQLPEEGLKFMVYLQKENIIDESGMPKERFSAEFPKEGPSILRIQQVVRGDSAAYFCASSRTTLQETQYFGPGTRLLVL.

The rearrangement joins TRBV6-5 to TRBJ2-3; tentatively, D is TRBD2 (7 bases). Deletions cut 8 bases from V and 2 bases from J, with 17 bases between. The CDR3 contains 15 residues. CDR1 and CDR2 (germline): MNHEY, SVGAGI. The CDR3 is CASGVGGALTDTQYF. The CDR3 bases are TGTGCCAGCGGGGTTGGGGGGGCCCTCACAGATACGCAGTATTTT.

This clone appeared a single time. The rearrangement uses TRBV30 and TRBJ1-2; 7 bases agree with TRBD1. CDR1 GTSNPN and CDR2 SVGIG come from the germline V gene (reference sequence). Losses at the gene ends were 5 bases for V and 5 bases for J; bases not matched to a gene: 14. There are 15 residues in the CDR3. The CDR3 nucleotides read TGTGCCTGGGGGAGGGGGCGTCATGTTGGTTATGGCTACACCTTC. Amino acids: CAWGRGRHVGYGYTF.